The present TCR beta chain was sequenced within a study of blood T cell repertoires in COVID-19. This table comes from immunoSEQ multiplex PCR, and its TCRdb copy is limited to in-frame clones, with some not included. Of 290,000 or so clones detected, 90% appear once; the ten largest clones hold over 3.5%. CDR1 is LGHDT, CDR2 YNNKEL, per germline (reference sequence). The CDR3 covers 17 residues. Trimming pared 4 bases from V and 5 bases from J, leaving 21 bases between. The chain links TRBV3-1 (or the pseudogene TRBV3-2) to TRBJ2-1; weak D call: TRBD1 (7 bases). The sample consisted of PBMCs or T cells enriched from blood (not recorded which). This receptor was identified in a young woman with acute COVID-19. CDR3 protein: CASSLFAGQKRHNEQFF. The CDR3 region has the DNA TGTGCCAGCAGCCTTTTTGCGGGACAGAAAAGACACAATGAGCAGTTCTTC.